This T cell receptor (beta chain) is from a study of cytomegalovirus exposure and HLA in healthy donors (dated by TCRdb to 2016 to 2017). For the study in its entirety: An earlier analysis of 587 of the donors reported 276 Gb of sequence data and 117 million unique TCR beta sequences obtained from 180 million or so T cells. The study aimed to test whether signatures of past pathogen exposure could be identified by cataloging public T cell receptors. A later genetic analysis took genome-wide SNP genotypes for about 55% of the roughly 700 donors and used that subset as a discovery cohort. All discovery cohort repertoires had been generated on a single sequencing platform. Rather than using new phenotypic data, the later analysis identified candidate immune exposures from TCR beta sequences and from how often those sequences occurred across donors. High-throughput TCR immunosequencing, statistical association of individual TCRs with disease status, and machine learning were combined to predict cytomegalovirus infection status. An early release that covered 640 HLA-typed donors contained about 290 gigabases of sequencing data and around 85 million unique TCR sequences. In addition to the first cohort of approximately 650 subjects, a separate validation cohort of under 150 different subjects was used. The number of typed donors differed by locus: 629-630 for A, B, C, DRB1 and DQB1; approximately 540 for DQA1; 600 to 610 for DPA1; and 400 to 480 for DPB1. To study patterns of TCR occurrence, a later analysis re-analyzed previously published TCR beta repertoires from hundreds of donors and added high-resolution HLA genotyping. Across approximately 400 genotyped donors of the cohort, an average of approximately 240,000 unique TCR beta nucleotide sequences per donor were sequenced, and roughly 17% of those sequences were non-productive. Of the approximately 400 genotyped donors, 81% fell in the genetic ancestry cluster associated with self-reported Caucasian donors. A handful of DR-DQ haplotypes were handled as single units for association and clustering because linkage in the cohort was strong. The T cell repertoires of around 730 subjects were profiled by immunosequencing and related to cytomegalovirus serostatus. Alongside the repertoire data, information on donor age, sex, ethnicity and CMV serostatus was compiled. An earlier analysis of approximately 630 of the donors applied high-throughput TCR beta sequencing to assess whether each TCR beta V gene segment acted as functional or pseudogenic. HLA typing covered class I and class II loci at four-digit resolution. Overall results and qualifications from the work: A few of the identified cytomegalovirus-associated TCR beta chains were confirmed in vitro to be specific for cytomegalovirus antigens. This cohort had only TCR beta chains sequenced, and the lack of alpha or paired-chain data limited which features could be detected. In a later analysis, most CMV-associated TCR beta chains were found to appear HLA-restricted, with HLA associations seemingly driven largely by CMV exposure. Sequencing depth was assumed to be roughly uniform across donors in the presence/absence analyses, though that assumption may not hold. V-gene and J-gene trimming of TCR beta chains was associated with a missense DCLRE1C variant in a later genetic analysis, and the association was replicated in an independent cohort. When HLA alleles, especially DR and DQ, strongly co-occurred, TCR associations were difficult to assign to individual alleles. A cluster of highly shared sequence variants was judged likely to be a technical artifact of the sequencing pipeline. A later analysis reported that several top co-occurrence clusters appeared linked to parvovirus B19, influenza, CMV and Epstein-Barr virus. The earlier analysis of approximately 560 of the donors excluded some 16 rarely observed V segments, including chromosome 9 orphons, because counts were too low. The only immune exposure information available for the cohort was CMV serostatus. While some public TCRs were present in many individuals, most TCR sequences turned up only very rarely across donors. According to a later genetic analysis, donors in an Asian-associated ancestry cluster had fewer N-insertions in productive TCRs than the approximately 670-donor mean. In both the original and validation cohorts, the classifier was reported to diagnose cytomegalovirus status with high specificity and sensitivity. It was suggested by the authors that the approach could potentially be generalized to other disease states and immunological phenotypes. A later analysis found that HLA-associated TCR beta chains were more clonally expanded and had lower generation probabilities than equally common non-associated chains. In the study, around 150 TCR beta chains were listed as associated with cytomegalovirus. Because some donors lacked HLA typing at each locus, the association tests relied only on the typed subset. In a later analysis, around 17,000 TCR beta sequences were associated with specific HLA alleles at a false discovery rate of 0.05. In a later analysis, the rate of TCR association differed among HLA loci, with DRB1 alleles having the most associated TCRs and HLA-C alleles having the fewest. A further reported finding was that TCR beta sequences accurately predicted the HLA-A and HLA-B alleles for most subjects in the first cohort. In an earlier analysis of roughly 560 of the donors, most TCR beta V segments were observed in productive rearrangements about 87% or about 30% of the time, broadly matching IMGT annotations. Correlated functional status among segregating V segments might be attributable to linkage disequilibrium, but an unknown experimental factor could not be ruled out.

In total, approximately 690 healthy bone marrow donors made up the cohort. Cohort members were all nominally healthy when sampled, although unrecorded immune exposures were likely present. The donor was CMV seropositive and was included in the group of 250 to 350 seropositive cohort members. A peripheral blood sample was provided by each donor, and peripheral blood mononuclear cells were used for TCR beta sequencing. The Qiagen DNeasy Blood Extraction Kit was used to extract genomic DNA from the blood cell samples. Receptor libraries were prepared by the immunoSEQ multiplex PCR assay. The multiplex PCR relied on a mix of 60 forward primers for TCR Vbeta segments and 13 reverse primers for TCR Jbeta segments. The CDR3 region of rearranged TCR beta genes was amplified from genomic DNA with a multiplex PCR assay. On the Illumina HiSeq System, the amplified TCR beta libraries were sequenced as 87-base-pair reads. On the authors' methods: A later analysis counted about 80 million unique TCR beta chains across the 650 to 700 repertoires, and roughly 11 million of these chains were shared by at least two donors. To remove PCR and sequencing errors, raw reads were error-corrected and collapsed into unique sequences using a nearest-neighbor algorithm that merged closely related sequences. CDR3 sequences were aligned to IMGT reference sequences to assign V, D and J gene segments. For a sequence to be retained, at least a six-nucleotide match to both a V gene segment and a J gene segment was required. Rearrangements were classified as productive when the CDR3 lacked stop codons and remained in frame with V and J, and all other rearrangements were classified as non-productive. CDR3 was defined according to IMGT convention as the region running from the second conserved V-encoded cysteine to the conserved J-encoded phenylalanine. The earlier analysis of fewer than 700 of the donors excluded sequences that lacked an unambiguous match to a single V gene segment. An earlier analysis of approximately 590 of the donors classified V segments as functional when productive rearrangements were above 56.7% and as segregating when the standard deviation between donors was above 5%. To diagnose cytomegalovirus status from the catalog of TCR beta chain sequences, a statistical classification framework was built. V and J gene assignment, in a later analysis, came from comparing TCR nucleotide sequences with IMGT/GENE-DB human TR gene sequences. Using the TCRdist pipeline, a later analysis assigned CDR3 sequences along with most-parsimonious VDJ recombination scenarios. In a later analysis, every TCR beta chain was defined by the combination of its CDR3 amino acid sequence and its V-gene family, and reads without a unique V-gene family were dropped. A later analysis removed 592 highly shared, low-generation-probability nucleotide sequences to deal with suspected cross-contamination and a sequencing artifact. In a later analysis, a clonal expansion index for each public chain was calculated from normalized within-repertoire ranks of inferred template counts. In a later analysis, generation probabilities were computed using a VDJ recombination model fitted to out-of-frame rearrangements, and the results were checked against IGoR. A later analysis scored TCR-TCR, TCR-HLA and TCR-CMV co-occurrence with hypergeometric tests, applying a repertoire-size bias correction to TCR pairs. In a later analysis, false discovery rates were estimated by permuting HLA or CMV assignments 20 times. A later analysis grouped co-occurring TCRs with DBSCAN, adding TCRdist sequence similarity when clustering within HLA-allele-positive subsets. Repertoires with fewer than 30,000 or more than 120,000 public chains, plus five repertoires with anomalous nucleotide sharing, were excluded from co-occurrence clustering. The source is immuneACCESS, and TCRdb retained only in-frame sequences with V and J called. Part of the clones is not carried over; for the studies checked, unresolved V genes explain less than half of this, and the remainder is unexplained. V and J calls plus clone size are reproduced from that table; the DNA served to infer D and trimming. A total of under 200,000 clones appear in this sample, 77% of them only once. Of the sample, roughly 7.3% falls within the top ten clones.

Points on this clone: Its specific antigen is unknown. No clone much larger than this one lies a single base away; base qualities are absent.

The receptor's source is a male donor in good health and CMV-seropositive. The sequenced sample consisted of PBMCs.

CDR3 loop: CASSYVAAAYNEQFF. In nucleotide form, the sequence is TGCGCCAGCAGCTACGTAGCCGCGGCCTACAATGAGCAGTTCTTC. The chain employs TRBV5-1 and TRBJ2-1, with the D gene uncertain. Trimming at the junction amounts to 3 bases on V and 2 bases on J, and the germline ends lie 12 bases apart. Per the germline V gene, SGHRS is the CDR1 and YFSETQ is the CDR2. Including the terminal cysteine and phenylalanine, the CDR3 comprises 15 residues. CDR3 DNA only is kept here, 45 bases in frame from base 1.